These 15 T cell receptor beta chains were sequenced from one sample in a study of T cell repertoires in cytomegalovirus infection (dated 2019 in TCRdb). The sample's treatment or condition label, decoded: in vitro stimulation with specific CMV peptide epitopes to enrich CMV-specific T cells. These receptors have no known antigen. The instrument was an Illumina HiSeq 1500. TCRdb redid the processing of the public reads, applying fastp at Q25 and MiXCR, and retained in-frame beta chains. Identical CDR3 proteins give one entry, which carries the most common genes and DNA. In all, the sample holds about 830,000 distinct CDR3 sequences, and approximately 30% of those were seen once. The top ten clones comprise about an eighth of the sample. The sequenced sample was cultured CD8+ T cells from PBMCs, obtained from culture after CMV antigen stimulation. These TCRs come from a human donor in good health (CMV status not recorded). Some clones in this sample may be carry-over from other donors' samples.

The chain has TRBV4-3 and TRBJ2-1; TRBD1 matches 8 bases. Unmatched junction bases numbered 12, after V lost 0 bases and J lost 5 bases. CDR1 and CDR2 (germline): LGHNA, YSLEER. The CDR3 loop spans 18 amino acids. The CDR3 sequence is CASSQDNSGTGIHNEQFF. The CDR3 nucleotides are TGCGCCAGCAGCCAAGATAACTCCGGGACAGGTATCCACAATGAGCAGTTCTTC.

This clonotype was found a few times. The rearrangement links TRBV2 to TRBJ1-1; possibly TRBD1 for D (6 bases). The V end was cut by 3 bases, the J end by 4 bases, with 12 bases between. The germline V gene has CDR1 SNHLY and CDR2 FYNNEI. This CDR3 has 14 amino acids. The CDR3, as DNA: TGTGCCAGCAGTGACGGGACAACGAGCACTGAAGCTTTCTTT. Translated: CASSDGTTSTEAFF.

J is TRBJ2-5 and V is TRBV11-1, with D possibly TRBD1 on 5 matching bases. Per the germline V gene, CDR1 is SGHAT and CDR2 is FQDESV (reference sequence). Trimming removed 1 base from V and 2 bases from J, with 11 bases in between. This CDR3 has 15 amino acids. The CDR3 here is CASSLVGRIQETQYF. Here the CDR3 DNA reads TGTGCCAGCAGCTTAGTGGGGCGGATACAAGAGACCCAGTACTTC.

This clonotype was detected ten times or more. The chain has TRBV7-8 and TRBJ2-1; the D is unclear. V lost 8 bases and J lost 3, with 11 bases in between. This CDR3 is 13 amino acids long. CDR1 is SGHVS and CDR2 is FQNEAQ in the germline V gene. The chain's CDR3 is CASSAGVYNEQFF. In DNA form, the CDR3 reads TGTGCCAGCTCGGCAGGTGTCTACAATGAGCAGTTCTTC.

This rearrangement joins TRBV29-1 to TRBJ2-1; no definite D call. With 5 bases removed from V and 0 bases from J, the gap between germline ends came to 5 bases. CDR1 and CDR2 from the germline V gene are SQVTM and ANQGSEA. The CDR3 has 12 residues. The CDR3, as DNA: TGCAGCGTTCAGAGCTCCTACAATGAGCAGTTCTTC. Translated: CSVQSSYNEQFF.

This clonotype appeared a few times. The chain links TRBV19 to TRBJ1-5, with 11 bases lining up with TRBD1. Germline lookup yields CDR1 LNHDA and CDR2 SQIVND (reference sequence). CDR3 length: 15 amino acids. With 6 bases clipped from V and 3 bases from J, the junction kept 4 bases outside the gene matches. CDR3 in amino acids: CASSRGQGDNQPQHF. DNA for the CDR3: TGTGCCAGTAGCAGGGGACAGGGGGACAATCAGCCCCAGCATTTT.

The rearrangement joins TRBV20-1 to TRBJ2-5; TRBD1 agrees at 11 bases. V lost 4 bases, J lost 0 bases, and 13 bases stayed unmatched. Per the germline V gene, CDR1 is DFQATT and CDR2 is SNEGSKA (reference sequence). CDR3 length: 18 residues. This CDR3 reads CSANHLTPDRGHQETQYF. In nucleotides, the CDR3 is TGCAGTGCTAACCACCTGACCCCGGACAGGGGGCACCAAGAGACCCAGTACTTC.

A single count supports this clonotype. A much bigger clone sits one base away, suggesting this may be a read error. The chain combines TRBV7-2 with TRBJ2-3; no clear D gene. The CDR3 has 15 residues. Looked up from germline, CDR1 is SGHTA and CDR2 is FQGNSA. The CDR3 sequence: CANSLSVHSTDTQYF. The CDR3 DNA is TGTGCCAACAGCTTAAGCGTGCATAGCACAGATACGCAGTATTTT.

This clonotype was observed a handful of times. This chain links TRBV6-2 or TRBV6-3 with TRBJ1-1; D gene ambiguous. Germline V gene data show CDR1 as MNHEY and CDR2 as SVGEGT. V was trimmed by 7 bases and J by 2 bases, leaving 17 bases between them. The CDR3 runs 15 residues. CDR3 sequence: CASNRPGFLNTEAFF. The CDR3 DNA sequence: TGTGCCAGCAACCGCCCCGGGTTTTTAAACACTGAAGCTTTCTTT.

This clonotype showed up just a few times. The chain is built from TRBV7-6 and TRBJ2-2; D is tentatively TRBD1 or TRBD2 (5 bases each). This CDR3 has 15 residues. V was shortened by 7 bases and J by 4 bases, with 16 bases between the two germline ends. Germline V gene lookup returns CDR1 SGHVS and CDR2 FNYEAQ. DNA of the CDR3: TGTGCCAGCACCGAGGGGTACGCCGGCACCGGGGAGCTGTTTTTT. This codes for CASTEGYAGTGELFF.

This clonotype was seen a handful of times. The chain uses TRBV12-3 or TRBV12-4 and TRBJ2-7; D call uncertain. This CDR3 has 12 residues. V was trimmed by 0 bases and J by 6 bases, leaving 6 bases between them. The CDR3 nucleotides read TGTGCCAGCAGTTTAGCGGGGTTCGAGCAGTACGTC. Residues: CASSLAGFEQYV.

The chain uses TRBV7-6 and TRBJ2-2; 9 bases line up with TRBD1. Germline V CDR1 and CDR2: SGHVS, FNYEAQ. This CDR3 is built from 17 residues. Trimming cost V 1 base and J 0 bases; bases outside gene matches: 3. The chain's CDR3 is CASSLVRDRANTGELFF. The CDR3 nucleotides read TGTGCCAGCAGCTTAGTCAGGGACAGGGCGAACACCGGGGAGCTGTTTTTT. The entire variable domain, with the rest obtained from reference TRBV7-6 and TRBJ2-2, is as follows: GAGVSQSPRYKVTKRGQDVALRCDPISGHVSLYWYRQALGQGPEFLTYFNYEAQQDKSGLPNDRFSAERPEGSISTLTIQRTEQRDSAMYRCASSLVRDRANTGELFFGEGSRLTVL.

This clonotype was observed a few times. The chain employs TRBV7-8 and TRBJ1-5; D gene unclear. V dropped 2 bases and J dropped 0 bases, with 14 bases sitting between them. CDR1 and CDR2 (germline): SGHVS, FQNEAQ. This CDR3 is built from 17 residues. The CDR3 region has the DNA TGTGCCAGCAGCTTAACCCTGGCGGAATATAGCAATCAGCCCCAGCATTTT. It yields the protein CASSLTLAEYSNQPQHF.

This rearrangement joins TRBV7-4 to TRBJ1-6; D possibly corresponds to TRBD1 (5 bases). Germline values: CDR1 SGHVT, CDR2 SQSDAQ. The CDR3 is 17 amino acids. Trimming took off 1 base at V and 2 bases at J, with 12 bases between the two ends. The CDR3 sequence is CASSLEVAGPYNSPLHF. The CDR3, as DNA: TGTGCCAGCAGCTTAGAAGTGGCAGGGCCCTATAATTCACCCCTCCACTTT.

The chain uses TRBV7-9 and TRBJ1-1; D unresolved. CDR3 length: 11 amino acids. V dropped 0 bases and J dropped 12 bases, with 8 bases sitting between them. Germline V gives CDR1 SEHNR, CDR2 FQNEAQ (reference sequence). The CDR3, as DNA: TGTGCCAGCAGCTTAGCAACGCGGACTTTCTTT. Amino acid sequence: CASSLATRTFF.